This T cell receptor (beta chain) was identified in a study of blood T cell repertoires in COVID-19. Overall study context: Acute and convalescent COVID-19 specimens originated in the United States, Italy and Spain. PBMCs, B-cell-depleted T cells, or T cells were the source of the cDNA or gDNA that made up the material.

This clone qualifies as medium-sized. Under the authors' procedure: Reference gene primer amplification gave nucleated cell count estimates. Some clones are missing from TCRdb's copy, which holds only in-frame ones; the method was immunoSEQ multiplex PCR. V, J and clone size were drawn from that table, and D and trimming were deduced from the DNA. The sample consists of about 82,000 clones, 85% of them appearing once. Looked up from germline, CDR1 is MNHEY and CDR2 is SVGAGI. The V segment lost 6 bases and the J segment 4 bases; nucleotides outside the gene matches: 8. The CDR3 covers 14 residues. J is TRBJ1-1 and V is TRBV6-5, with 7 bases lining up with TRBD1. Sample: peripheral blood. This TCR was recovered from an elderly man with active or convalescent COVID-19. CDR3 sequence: CASRQTGTVTEAFF. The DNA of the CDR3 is TGTGCCAGCAGACAGACCGGGACAGTCACTGAAGCTTTCTTT.